This T cell receptor beta chain was recovered during a study of vaccination effects on CD4 cells after COVID-19. Culturing for 10 to 11 days preceded CD4+ T cell isolation. Recipients of the vaccine had no prior SARS-CoV-2 infection and negative nucleocapsid antibodies. Researchers swapped half the medium for IL-2 medium on both days 3 and 7. Sequencing was performed with immunoSEQ multiplex PCR; in TCRdb, only in-frame clones are kept and a portion is missing. The table records around 41,000 clones, about 80% of them present only once. There are 16 residues in the CDR3. CDR1 is SGHDT and CDR2 is YYEEEE in the germline V gene. V gave up 0 bases and J gave up 5 bases, with 12 bases separating them. For this clone: Its antigen is still unknown.

The specimen was CD4+ T cells from PBMCs cultured without peptide, collected before COVID-19 vaccination. The V gene is TRBV5-6, the J gene TRBJ1-6; a weak D match, TRBD1 (6 bases). This sequence was found in a human donor who received a COVID-19 vaccine. CDR3 protein: CASSLAGGAHNSPLHF. The CDR3 DNA reads as TGTGCCAGCAGCTTGGCTGGGGGCGCCCATAATTCACCCCTCCACTTT.